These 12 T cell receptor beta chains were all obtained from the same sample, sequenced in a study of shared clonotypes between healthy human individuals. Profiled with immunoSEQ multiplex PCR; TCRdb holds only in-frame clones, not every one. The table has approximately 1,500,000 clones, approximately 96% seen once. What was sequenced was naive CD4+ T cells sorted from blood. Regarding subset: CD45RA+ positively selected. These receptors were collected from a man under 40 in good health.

This CDR3 reads CSVDERQSLGYTF. CDR3 DNA sequence: TGCAGCGTAGATGAACGGCAAAGCCTTGGCTACACCTTC. The genes are TRBV29-1 and TRBJ1-2, with no clear D. The CDR3 contains 13 residues. Germline values: CDR1 SQVTM, CDR2 ANQGSEA. Deletions cut 6 bases from V and 7 bases from J, with 18 bases between.

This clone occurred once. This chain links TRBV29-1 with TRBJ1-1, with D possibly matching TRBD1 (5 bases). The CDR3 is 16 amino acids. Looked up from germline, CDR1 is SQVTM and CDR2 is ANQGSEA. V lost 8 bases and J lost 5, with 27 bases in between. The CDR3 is CSPLFLTWGERTEAFF. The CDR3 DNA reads TGCAGCCCCCTTTTTTTGACGTGGGGGGAGAGGACTGAAGCTTTCTTT.

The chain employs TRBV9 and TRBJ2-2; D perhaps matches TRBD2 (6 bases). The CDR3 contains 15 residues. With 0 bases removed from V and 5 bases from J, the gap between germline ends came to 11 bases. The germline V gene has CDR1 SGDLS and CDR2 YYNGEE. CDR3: CASSVVADATGELFF. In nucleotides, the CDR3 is TGTGCCAGCAGCGTAGTAGCGGATGCGACCGGGGAGCTGTTTTTT.

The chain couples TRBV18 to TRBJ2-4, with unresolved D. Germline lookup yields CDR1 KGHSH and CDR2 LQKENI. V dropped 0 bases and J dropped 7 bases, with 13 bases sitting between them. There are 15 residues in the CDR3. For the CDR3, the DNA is TGTGCCAGCTCACCACCAGGGTCGGGTGGGAACATTCAGTACTTC. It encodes CASSPPGSGGNIQYF.

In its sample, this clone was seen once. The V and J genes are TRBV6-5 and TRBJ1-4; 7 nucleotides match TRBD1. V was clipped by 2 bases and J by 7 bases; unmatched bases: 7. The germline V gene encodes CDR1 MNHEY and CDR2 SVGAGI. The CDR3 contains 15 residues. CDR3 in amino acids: CASSYQPQGVEKLFF. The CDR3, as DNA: TGTGCCAGCAGTTACCAGCCCCAGGGGGTTGAAAAACTGTTTTTT.

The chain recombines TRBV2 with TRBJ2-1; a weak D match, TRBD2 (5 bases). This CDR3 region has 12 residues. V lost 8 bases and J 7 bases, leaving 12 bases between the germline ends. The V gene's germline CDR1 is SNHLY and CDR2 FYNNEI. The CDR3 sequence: CASRRPGNEQFF. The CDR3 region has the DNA TGTGCCAGCCGACGTCCGGGGAATGAGCAGTTCTTC.

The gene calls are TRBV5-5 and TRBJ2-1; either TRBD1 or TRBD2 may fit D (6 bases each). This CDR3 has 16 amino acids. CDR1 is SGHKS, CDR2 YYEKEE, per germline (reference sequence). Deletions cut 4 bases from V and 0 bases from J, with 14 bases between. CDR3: CASSRGQQSSYNEQFF. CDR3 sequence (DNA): TGTGCCAGCAGCCGGGGGCAGCAGAGCTCCTACAATGAGCAGTTCTTC.

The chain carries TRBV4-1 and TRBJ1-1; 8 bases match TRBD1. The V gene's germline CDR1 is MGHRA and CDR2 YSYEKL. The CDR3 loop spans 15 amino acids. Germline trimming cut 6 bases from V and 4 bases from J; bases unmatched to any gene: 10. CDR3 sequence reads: CASRPYPTGATEAFF. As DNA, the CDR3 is TGCGCCAGCAGACCCTACCCGACAGGGGCCACTGAAGCTTTCTTT.

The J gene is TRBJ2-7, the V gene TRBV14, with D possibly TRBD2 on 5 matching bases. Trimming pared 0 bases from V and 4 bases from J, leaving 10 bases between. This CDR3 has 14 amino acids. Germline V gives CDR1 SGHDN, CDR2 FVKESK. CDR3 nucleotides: TGTGCCAGCAGCCAAGAACCGGGGAAATACGAGCAGTACTTC. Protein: CASSQEPGKYEQYF.

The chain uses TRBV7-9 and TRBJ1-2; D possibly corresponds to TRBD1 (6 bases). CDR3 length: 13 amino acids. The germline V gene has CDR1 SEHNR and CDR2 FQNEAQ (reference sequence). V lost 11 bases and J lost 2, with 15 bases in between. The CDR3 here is CALSSGANYGYTF. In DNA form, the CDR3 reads TGTGCCCTGAGTTCGGGGGCCAACTATGGCTACACCTTC.

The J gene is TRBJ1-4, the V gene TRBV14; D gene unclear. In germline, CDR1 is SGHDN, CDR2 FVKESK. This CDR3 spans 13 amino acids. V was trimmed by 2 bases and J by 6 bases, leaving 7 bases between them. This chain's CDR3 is CASSQHLDEKLFF. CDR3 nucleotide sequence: TGTGCCAGCAGCCAACATTTGGATGAAAAACTGTTTTTT.

The CDR3 nucleotides are TGCGCCAGCAGCTTGCGCCCCGAAGGGAACACTGAAGCTTTCTTT. This sequence encodes CASSLRPEGNTEAFF. The chain links TRBV5-1 to TRBJ1-1, with D hard to call. The germline gives CDR1 SGHRS, CDR2 YFSETQ. This CDR3 is built from 15 residues. With 1 base removed from V and 1 base from J, the gap between germline ends came to 11 bases.